A single sample gave rise to the 4 T cell receptor beta chains below, sequenced in a study of CD8 T cells in ankylosing spondylitis. TCRdb itself ran the 5' RACE reads through MiXCR, one entry per CDR3 protein. Of a few hundred thousand distinct CDR3 sequences listed, more than 15% are singletons. The sample was blood, either unsorted or a sorted T cell fraction (not recorded which). The receptors derive from a male donor with ankylosing spondylitis or in good health (not recorded which).

This clonotype was seen ten or more times. V usage is TRBV4-3 and J usage is TRBJ1-2, with D perhaps matching TRBD1 (6 bases). Germline CDR1 and CDR2: LGHNA and YSLEER. V shed 3 bases and J shed 8 bases, with 16 bases lying between them. This CDR3 is built from 14 residues. The chain's CDR3 is CASSHNLGQHGYTF. CDR3 DNA: TGCGCCAGCAGCCACAACCTTGGACAGCACGGCTACACCTTC.

V is TRBV7-9 and J is TRBJ2-7; 12 positions match TRBD2. V trimming: 5 bases; J trimming: 7 bases; junction bases outside the gene matches: 15. Germline CDR1 and CDR2: SEHNR and FQNEAQ (reference sequence). CDR3 size: 17 residues. CDR3 coding DNA: TGTGCCAGCAGCCCGAGTAGTCTAGCGGGAGGGCCGGGGGAGCAGTACTTC. It specifies CASSPSSLAGGPGEQYF.

The chain combines TRBV2 with TRBJ1-1; tentatively, D is TRBD1 (6 bases). Germline V gene sequence: CDR1 SNHLY, CDR2 FYNNEI. There are 12 residues in the CDR3. Trimming shortened V by 7 bases and J by 9 bases, and 15 bases separated the two germline ends. This CDR3 is CASNSLGAQAFF. In DNA form, the CDR3 reads TGTGCCAGCAACTCCCTGGGGGCCCAAGCTTTCTTT.

This clonotype was seen more than once but under ten times. V gene TRBV9 combines with J gene TRBJ2-1; perhaps TRBD1 as D (5 bases). This CDR3 has 16 amino acids. Germline-derived CDR1 and CDR2 are SGDLS and YYNGEE. The V end lost 4 bases, the J end lost 0 bases, and 14 bases lay between the germline ends. CDR3 nucleotide sequence: TGTGCCAGCAGCTCAGGGATGGAGTTCTCCTACAATGAGCAGTTCTTC. This gives the protein CASSSGMEFSYNEQFF.